The entry below describes one T cell receptor beta chain. The antigen remains unidentified. The sample belongs to a study of cytomegalovirus exposure and HLA in healthy donors. Study-wide context: There were roughly 110 million unique TCR beta sequences, drawn from about 180 million T cells, in an earlier analysis. Broader study findings: TCR beta chains associated with HLA were, in a later analysis, more clonally expanded than equally common others.

13 Jbeta primers and 60 Vbeta primers were used for the PCR. This table comes from immunoSEQ multiplex PCR, and its TCRdb copy is limited to in-frame clones, with some not included. The sample yields roughly 200,000 clones, 77% seen once. The CDR3 covers 12 residues. Trimming took 4 bases from V and 11 from J, leaving 14 bases between them. Per the germline V gene, CDR1 is MGHDK and CDR2 is SYGVNS. This clonotype was sampled from a woman aged 60-75 years in good health and CMV-seropositive. This chain connects TRBV25-1 to TRBJ1-1, with D perhaps matching TRBD1 (6 bases). Specimen: PBMCs. Here the CDR3 reads CASSGIGGMAFF. The CDR3 DNA reads as TGTGCCAGCAGTGGCATTGGGGGCATGGCTTTCTTT.